This TCR beta chain was recorded in a study of CD8+ T cells in alopecia areata. Study-level information: Tofacitinib administration persisted for 6 to 18 months, succeeded by 6 months off drug. Study results and limitations: In lesional scalp, particularly from alopecia totalis/universalis, clonality was higher than in normal scalp. Tofacitinib significantly lowered scalp clonality and expanded CD8+ clones among the top 100.

Extracted RNA was reverse transcribed, and the resulting cDNA served as sequencing template. Data came from immunoSEQ multiplex PCR; TCRdb stores just in-frame clones and leaves some out. The sample includes about 190,000 clones, around 60% of them seen just once. V was trimmed by 0 bases and J by 3 bases, leaving 11 bases between them. The CDR3 extends over 15 amino acids. CDR1 and CDR2 (germline): SNHLY, FYNNEI. This sample's treatment: oral pan-JAK inhibitor, 5-10 mg twice daily. As to this clone: The antigen remains unidentified.

The V call is TRBV2, the J call TRBJ2-5, with D unresolved. The sample here was CD4+ T cells sorted from blood, taken around week 50, from a patient treated with tofacitinib. This clonotype was sampled from a human donor with alopecia areata. This CDR3 is CASSEARTAKETQYF. CDR3 in DNA: TGTGCCAGCAGTGAAGCGCGAACAGCTAAAGAGACCCAGTACTTC.